This is a list of T cell receptor beta chains from one sample in a study of cytomegalovirus exposure and HLA in healthy donors. Sequenced by immunoSEQ multiplex PCR; TCRdb stores in-frame clones only, minus some. The sample shows 90,000 or so clones, more than 65% of them seen only once. Material: PBMCs. Receptor source: a woman aged 18-29 years in good health and CMV-seropositive. The CDR3 runs from the conserved cysteine through the conserved F or W. Fields, in order: D gene, clone size, J gene, V gene, CDR3 protein, CDR3 DNA. The D gene is left open where the match is weak. Expanded clones get a size class; other rows say once, few or many, or leave the size out.

D: -
size: -
J: TRBJ2-1
V: TRBV9
CDR3: CASSVDQNEQFF
DNA: TGTGCCAGCAGCGTAGATCAGAATGAGCAGTTCTTC

D: -
size: -
J: TRBJ2-7
V: TRBV6-5
CDR3: CASSYTASYEQYF
DNA: TGTGCCAGCAGTTATACAGCATCCTACGAGCAGTACTTC

D: -
size: -
J: TRBJ2-3
V: TRBV11-1
CDR3: CASSLYRDTKDTQYF
DNA: TGTGCCAGCAGCTTATATCGGGACACCAAAGATACGCAGTATTTT

D: -
size: -
J: TRBJ1-5
V: TRBV2
CDR3: CASSEAGGGAQPQHF
DNA: TGTGCCAGCAGTGAAGCAGGGGGTGGAGCTCAGCCCCAGCATTTT

D: -
size: -
J: TRBJ2-1
V: TRBV5-1
CDR3: CASSPLPLTGRNYNEQFF
DNA: TGCGCCAGCAGCCCCCTCCCCCTTACAGGTCGTAACTACAATGAGCAGTTCTTC

D: -
size: -
J: TRBJ1-5
V: TRBV19
CDR3: CASSMRAANQPQHF
DNA: TGTGCCAGTAGTATGAGGGCAGCCAACCAGCCCCAGCATTTT

D: -
size: -
J: TRBJ2-5
V: TRBV6-6
CDR3: CASTQRETQYF
DNA: TGTGCCAGCACCCAACGGGAGACCCAGTACTTC

D: -
size: -
J: TRBJ1-2
V: TRBV9
CDR3: CASSVGGGDDGYTF
DNA: TGTGCCAGCAGCGTCGGTGGGGGCGATGATGGCTACACCTTC

D: TRBD2
size: -
J: TRBJ2-2
V: TRBV9
CDR3: CASSVVPSGRSPSGGELFF
DNA: TGTGCCAGCAGCGTAGTTCCTAGCGGGAGATCCCCCTCGGGGGGGGAGCTGTTTTTT

D: TRBD1
size: -
J: TRBJ2-1
V: TRBV4-2
CDR3: CASSQDGGTGVEPNEQFF
DNA: TGTGCCAGCAGCCAAGACGGGGGGACAGGGGTTGAACCCAATGAGCAGTTCTTC

D: TRBD2
size: -
J: TRBJ2-2
V: TRBV19
CDR3: CASSWWEGRRGGELFF
DNA: TGTGCCAGTAGTTGGTGGGAGGGCCGTCGAGGCGGGGAGCTGTTTTTT

D: -
size: -
J: TRBJ1-1
V: TRBV6-5
CDR3: CASSYGGKANTEAFF
DNA: TGTGCCAGCAGTTACGGGGGCAAGGCGAACACTGAAGCTTTCTTT

D: TRBD1
size: -
J: TRBJ1-1
V: TRBV7-9
CDR3: CASSFGQGTNTEAFF
DNA: TGTGCCAGCAGCTTCGGACAGGGAACGAACACTGAAGCTTTCTTT

D: -
size: -
J: TRBJ2-1
V: TRBV9
CDR3: CASSGSNGHEQFF
DNA: TGTGCCAGCAGCGGGTCAAATGGCCATGAGCAGTTCTTC

D: -
size: few
J: TRBJ2-3
V: TRBV18
CDR3: CASSPEGGTSTDTQYF
DNA: TGTGCCAGCTCACCGGAAGGCGGGACTAGCACAGATACGCAGTATTTT

D: TRBD1
size: few
J: TRBJ1-5
V: TRBV2
CDR3: CASRDQGAQGQPQHF
DNA: TGTGCCAGCAGGGACCAGGGGGCCCAGGGACAGCCCCAGCATTTT

D: TRBD1
size: -
J: TRBJ1-2
V: TRBV7-9
CDR3: CASSLGQGNGYTF
DNA: TGTGCCAGCAGCTTAGGACAGGGTAACGGCTACACCTTC

D: -
size: once
J: TRBJ1-2
V: TRBV5-6
CDR3: CASSLGYPNPGYGYTF
DNA: TGTGCCAGCAGCTTGGGTTACCCCAATCCCGGCTATGGCTACACCTTC

D: TRBD2
size: -
J: TRBJ2-2
V: TRBV28
CDR3: CASSSVVQREMGGELFF
DNA: TGTGCCAGCAGTTCGGTGGTCCAGCGGGAGATGGGGGGGGAGCTGTTTTTT

D: -
size: -
J: TRBJ1-1
V: TRBV6-6
CDR3: CASSFQGNTEAFF
DNA: TGTGCCAGCAGTTTCCAGGGGAACACTGAAGCCTTCTTT